This TCR beta chain was recovered during a study of shared clonotypes between healthy human individuals. This clone was seen just once. Splitting the CD4+ cells yielded a CD45RA+ naive subset and a CD45RA-negative memory subset. The CDR3 length is 18 residues. J was trimmed by 0 bases and V by 4 bases; bases with no gene match: 16. Germline V gene lookup returns CDR1 GTSNPN and CDR2 SVGIG (reference sequence). Some clones are missing from TCRdb's copy, which holds only in-frame ones; the method was immunoSEQ multiplex PCR. The repertoire has about 1.1 million clones, around 78% of them found once; the top ten carry 0.61%.

The sample comprised memory CD4+ T cells from PBMCs. Sample subset: CD45RA-negative fraction. The V call is TRBV30, the J call TRBJ1-1, with 8 bases fitting TRBD1. The sequence derives from a man aged 18-30 years in good health. Some clones in this sample may be carry-over from other donors' samples. The CDR3, as DNA: TGTGCCTGGACCGCACGACCCGGGACAGGACTTATGAACACTGAAGCTTTCTTT. Its translation: CAWTARPGTGLMNTEAFF.